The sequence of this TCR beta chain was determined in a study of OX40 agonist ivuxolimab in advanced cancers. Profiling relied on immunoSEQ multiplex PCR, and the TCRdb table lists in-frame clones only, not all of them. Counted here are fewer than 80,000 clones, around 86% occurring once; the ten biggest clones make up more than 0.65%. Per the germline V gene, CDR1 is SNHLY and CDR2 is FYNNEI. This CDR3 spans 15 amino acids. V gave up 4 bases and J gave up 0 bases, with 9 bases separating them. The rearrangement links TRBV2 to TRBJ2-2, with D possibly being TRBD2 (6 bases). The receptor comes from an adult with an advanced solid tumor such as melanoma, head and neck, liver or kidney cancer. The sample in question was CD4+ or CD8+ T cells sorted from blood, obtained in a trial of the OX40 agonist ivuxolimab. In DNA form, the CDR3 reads TGTGCCAGCAGTGTCGTAGCGGCGAACACCGGGGAGCTGTTTTTT. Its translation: CASSVVAANTGELFF.